This T cell receptor (beta chain) originates from a study of identical twins. The CDR3 loop spans 18 amino acids. Trimming left V 5 bases short and J 1 base short, with 21 bases between. CDR1 LGHDT and CDR2 YNNKEL come from the germline V gene (reference sequence). MiXCR was run by TCRdb on the 5' RACE reads, yielding one entry per CDR3 protein. The repertoire has 1,800,000 or so distinct CDR3 sequences, around 29% of them found once; the top ten carry about 0.25%. Sequences were obtained from cord blood. The rearrangement uses TRBV3-1 and TRBJ2-4; tentative D call: TRBD1 (5 bases). This sequence originates from a newborn girl in good health. CDR3 sequence reads: CASSARLGAPRAKNIQYF. In DNA, the CDR3 is TGTGCCAGCAGCGCGCGGCTTGGGGCCCCCCGTGCCAAAAACATTCAGTACTTC.